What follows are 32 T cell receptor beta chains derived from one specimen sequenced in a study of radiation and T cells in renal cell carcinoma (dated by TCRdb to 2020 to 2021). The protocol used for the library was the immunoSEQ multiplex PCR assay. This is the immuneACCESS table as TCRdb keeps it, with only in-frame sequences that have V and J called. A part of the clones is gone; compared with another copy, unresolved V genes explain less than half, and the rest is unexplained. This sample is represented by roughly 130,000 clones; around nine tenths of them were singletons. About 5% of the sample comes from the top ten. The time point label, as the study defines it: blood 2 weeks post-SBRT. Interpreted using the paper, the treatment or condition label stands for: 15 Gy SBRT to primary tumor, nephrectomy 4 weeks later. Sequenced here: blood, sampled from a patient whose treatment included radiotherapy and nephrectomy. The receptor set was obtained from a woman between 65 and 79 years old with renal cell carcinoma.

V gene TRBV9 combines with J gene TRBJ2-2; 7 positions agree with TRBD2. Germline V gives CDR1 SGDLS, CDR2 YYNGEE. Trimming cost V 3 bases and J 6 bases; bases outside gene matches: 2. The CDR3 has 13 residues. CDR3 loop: CASSDRGAGELFF. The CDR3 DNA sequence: TGTGCCAGCAGCGACCGGGGGGCCGGGGAGCTGTTTTTT.

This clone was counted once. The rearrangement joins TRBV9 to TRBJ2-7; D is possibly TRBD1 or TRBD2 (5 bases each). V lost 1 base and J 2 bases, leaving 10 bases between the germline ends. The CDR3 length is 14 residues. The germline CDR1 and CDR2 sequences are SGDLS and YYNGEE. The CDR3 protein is CASSVHGTPYEQYF. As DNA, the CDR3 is TGTGCCAGCAGCGTACACGGGACCCCCTACGAGCAGTACTTC.

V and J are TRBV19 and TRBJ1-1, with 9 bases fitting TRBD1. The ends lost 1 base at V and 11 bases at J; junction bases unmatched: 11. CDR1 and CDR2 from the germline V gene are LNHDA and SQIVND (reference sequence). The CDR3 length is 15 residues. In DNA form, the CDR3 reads TGTGCCAGTAGTATAGGACAGGGGGTAAGAGGATGGGCTTTCTTT. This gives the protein CASSIGQGVRGWAFF.

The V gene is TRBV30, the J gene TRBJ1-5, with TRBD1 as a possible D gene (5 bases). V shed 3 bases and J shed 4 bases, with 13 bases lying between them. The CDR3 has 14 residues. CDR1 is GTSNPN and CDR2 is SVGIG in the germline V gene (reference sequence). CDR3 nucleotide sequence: TGTGCCTGGAGCCCGGGGCAAGGGAATCAGCCCCAGCATTTT. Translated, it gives CAWSPGQGNQPQHF.

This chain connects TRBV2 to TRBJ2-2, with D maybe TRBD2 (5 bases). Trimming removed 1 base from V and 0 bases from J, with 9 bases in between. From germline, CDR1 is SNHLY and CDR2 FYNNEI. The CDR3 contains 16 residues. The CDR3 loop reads CASSEVRAANTGELFF. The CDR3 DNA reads TGTGCCAGCAGTGAAGTTCGAGCGGCGAACACCGGGGAGCTGTTTTTT.

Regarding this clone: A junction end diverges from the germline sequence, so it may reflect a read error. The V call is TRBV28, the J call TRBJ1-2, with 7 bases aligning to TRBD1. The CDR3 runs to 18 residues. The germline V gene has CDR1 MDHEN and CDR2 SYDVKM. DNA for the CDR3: TGTGCCAGCAGATTATCTAGGAGGGGGCGCCTCGGTAACTATGGCTACACCTTC. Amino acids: CASRLSRRGRLGNYGYTF.

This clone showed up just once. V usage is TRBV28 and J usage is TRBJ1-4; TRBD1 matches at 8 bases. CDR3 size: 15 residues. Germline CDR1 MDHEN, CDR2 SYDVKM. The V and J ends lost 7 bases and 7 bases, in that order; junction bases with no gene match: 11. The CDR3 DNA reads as TGTGCCAGCACCGAAGGGAGGACAGGGATTGAAAAACTGTTTTTT. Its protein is CASTEGRTGIEKLFF.

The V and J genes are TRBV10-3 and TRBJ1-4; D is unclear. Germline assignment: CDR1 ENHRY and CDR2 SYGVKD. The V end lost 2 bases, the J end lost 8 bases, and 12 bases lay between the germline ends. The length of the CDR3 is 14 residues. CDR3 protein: CAISEDGLKEKLFF. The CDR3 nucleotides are TGTGCCATCAGTGAGGACGGACTAAAAGAAAAACTGTTTTTT.

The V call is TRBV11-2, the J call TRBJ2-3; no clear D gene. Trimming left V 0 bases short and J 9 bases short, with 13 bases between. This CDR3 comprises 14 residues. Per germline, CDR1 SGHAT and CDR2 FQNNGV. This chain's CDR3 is CASSLDRVIATQYF. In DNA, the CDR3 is TGTGCCAGCAGCTTAGATCGGGTAATAGCAACGCAGTATTTT.

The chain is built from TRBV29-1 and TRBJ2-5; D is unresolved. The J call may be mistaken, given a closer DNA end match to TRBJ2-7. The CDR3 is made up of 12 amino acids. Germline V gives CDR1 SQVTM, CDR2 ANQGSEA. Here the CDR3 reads CSVEEYSYEQYF. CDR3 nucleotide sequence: TGCAGCGTTGAGGAATATAGCTACGAGCAGTACTTC.

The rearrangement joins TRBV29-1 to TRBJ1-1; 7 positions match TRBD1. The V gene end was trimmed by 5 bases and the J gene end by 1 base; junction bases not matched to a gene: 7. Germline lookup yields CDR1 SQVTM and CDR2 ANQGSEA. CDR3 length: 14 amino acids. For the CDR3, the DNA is TGCAGCGTTACTAGACAGGGACCGAACACTGAAGCTTTCTTT. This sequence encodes CSVTRQGPNTEAFF.

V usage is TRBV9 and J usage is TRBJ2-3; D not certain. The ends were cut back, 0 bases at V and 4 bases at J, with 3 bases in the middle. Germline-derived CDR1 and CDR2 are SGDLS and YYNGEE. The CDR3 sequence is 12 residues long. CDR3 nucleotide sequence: TGTGCCAGCAGCGTAGCATCAGATACGCAGTATTTT. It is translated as CASSVASDTQYF.

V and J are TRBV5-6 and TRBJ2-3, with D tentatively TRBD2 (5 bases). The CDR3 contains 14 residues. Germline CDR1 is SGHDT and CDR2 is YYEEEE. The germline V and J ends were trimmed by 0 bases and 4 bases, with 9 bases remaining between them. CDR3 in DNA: TGTGCCAGCAGCTTGGCGGGGAATCCAGATACGCAGTATTTT. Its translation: CASSLAGNPDTQYF.

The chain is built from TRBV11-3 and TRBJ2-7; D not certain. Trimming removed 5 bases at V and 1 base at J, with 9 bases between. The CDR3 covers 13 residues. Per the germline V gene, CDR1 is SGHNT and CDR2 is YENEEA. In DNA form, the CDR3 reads TGTGCCAGCAGCCTCCCACCGTCCTACGAGCAGTACTTC. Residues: CASSLPPSYEQYF.

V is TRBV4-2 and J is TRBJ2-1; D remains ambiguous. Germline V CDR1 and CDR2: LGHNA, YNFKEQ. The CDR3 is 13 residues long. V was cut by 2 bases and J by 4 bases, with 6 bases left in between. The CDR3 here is CASSQPPYNEQFF. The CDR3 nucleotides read TGTGCCAGCAGCCAACCACCTTACAATGAGCAGTTCTTC.

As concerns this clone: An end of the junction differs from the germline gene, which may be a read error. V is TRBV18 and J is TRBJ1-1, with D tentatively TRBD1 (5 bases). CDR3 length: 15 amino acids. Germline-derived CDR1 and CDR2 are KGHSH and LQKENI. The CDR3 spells CASSPRGLWNAEAFF. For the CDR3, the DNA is TGTGCCAGCTCACCCCGGGGACTGTGGAACGCTGAAGCTTTCTTT.

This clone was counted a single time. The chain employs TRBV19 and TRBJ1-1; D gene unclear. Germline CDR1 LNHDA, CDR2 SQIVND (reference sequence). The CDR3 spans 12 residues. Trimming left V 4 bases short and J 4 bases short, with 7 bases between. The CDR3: CASSRVSTEAFF. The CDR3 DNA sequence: TGTGCCAGTAGTAGGGTTAGCACTGAAGCTTTCTTT.

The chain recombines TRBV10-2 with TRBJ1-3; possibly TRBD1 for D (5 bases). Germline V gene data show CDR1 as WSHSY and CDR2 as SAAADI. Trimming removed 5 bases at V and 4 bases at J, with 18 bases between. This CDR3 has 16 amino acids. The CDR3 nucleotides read TGCGCCAGCAGTTTTGAAGCCAGGGTGAGAGGAAACACCATATATTTT. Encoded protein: CASSFEARVRGNTIYF.

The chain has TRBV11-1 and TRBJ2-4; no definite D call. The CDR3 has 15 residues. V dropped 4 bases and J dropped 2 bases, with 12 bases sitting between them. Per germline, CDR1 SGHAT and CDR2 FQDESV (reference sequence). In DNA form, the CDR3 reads TGTGCCAGCAGCTCCCGACCCATTTCCAAAAACATTCAGTACTTC. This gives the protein CASSSRPISKNIQYF.

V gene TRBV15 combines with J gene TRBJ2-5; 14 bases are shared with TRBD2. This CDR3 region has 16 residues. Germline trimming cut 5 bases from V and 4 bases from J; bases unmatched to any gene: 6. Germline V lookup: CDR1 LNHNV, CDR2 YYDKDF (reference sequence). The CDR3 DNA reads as TGTGCCACCAGCTCCGGGACTAGCGGGGGAAGAGAGACCCAGTACTTC. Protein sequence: CATSSGTSGGRETQYF. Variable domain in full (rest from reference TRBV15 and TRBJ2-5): DAMVIQNPRYQVTQFGKPVTLSCSQTLNHNVMYWYQQKSSQAPKLLFHYYDKDFNNEADTPDNFQSRRPNTSFCFLDIRSPGLGDTAMYLCATSSGTSGGRETQYFGPGTRLLVL.

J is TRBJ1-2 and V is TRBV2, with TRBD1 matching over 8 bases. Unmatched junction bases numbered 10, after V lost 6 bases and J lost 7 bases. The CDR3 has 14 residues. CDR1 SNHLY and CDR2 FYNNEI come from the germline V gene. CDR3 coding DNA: TGTGCCAGCAGGCCCGACGACAGGGGCCGTGGCTACACCTTC. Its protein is CASRPDDRGRGYTF. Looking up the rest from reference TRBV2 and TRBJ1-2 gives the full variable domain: EPEVTQTPSHQVTQMGQEVILRCVPISNHLYFYWYRQILGQKVEFLVSFYNNEISEKSEIFDDQFSVERPDGSNFTLKIRSTKLEDSAMYFCASRPDDRGRGYTFGSGTRLTVV.

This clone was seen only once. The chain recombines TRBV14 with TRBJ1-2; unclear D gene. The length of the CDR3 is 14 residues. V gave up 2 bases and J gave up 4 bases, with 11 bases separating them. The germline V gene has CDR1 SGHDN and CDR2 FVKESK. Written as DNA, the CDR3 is TGTGCCAGCAGCCAAAGTGGCAGAGGCTATGGCTACACCTTC. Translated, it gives CASSQSGRGYGYTF.

The CDR3 region has the DNA TGTGCCTGGAGTTCCAGCCTCTACGAGCAGTACTTC. Encoded protein: CAWSSSLYEQYF. The chain joins TRBV30 to TRBJ2-7; no firm D call. Germline V gene sequence: CDR1 GTSNPN, CDR2 SVGIG (reference sequence). This CDR3 has 12 residues. V lost 2 bases, J lost 3 bases, and 8 bases lay in between.

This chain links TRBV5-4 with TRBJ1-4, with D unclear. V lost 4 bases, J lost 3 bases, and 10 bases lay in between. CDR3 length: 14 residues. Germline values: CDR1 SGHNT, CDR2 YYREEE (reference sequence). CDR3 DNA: TGTGCCAGCAGCCCAGACGACCCTAATGAAAAACTGTTTTTT. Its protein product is CASSPDDPNEKLFF.

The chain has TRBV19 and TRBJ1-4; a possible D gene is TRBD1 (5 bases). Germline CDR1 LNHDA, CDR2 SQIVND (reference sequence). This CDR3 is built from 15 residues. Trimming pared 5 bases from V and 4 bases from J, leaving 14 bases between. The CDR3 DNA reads TGTGCCAGTAGTCCCCGGGGGAATTTTAATGAAAAACTGTTTTTT. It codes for CASSPRGNFNEKLFF.

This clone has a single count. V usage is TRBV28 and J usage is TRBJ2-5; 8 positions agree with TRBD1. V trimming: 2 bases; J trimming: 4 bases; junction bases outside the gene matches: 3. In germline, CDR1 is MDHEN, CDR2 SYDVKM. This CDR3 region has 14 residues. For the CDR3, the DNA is TGTGCCAGCAGTTTAAGACAGGGGCTAGAGACCCAGTACTTC. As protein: CASSLRQGLETQYF.

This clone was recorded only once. This CDR3 reads CAPGRSDNYGYTF. The DNA of the CDR3 is TGTGCCCCAGGTAGAAGTGATAACTATGGCTACACCTTC. This sequence joins TRBV7-2 and TRBJ1-2, with unresolved D. Germline assignment: CDR1 SGHTA and CDR2 FQGNSA. This CDR3 has 13 residues. The ends were cut back, 11 bases at V and 1 base at J, with 14 bases in the middle.

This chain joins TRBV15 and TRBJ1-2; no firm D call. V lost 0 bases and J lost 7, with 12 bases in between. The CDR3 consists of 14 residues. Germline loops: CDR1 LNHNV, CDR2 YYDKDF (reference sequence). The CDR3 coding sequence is TGTGCCACCAGCAGAGATCGGGGTAACGCTGGCTACACCTTC. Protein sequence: CATSRDRGNAGYTF. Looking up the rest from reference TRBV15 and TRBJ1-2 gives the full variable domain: DAMVIQNPRYQVTQFGKPVTLSCSQTLNHNVMYWYQQKSSQAPKLLFHYYDKDFNNEADTPDNFQSRRPNTSFCFLDIRSPGLGDTAMYLCATSRDRGNAGYTFGSGTRLTVV.

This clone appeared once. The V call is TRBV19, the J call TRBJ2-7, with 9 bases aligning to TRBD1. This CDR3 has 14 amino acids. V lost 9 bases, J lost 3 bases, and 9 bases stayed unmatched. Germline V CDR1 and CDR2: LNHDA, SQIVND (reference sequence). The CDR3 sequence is CASRAGTGHYEQYF. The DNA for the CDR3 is TGTGCCAGCCGGGCCGGGACAGGGCACTACGAGCAGTACTTC. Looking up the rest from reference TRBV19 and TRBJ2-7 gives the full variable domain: DGGITQSPKYLFRKEGQNVTLSCEQNLNHDAMYWYRQDPGQGLRLIYYSQIVNDFQKGDIAEGYSVSREKKESFPLTVTSAQKNPTAFYLCASRAGTGHYEQYFGPGTRLTVT.

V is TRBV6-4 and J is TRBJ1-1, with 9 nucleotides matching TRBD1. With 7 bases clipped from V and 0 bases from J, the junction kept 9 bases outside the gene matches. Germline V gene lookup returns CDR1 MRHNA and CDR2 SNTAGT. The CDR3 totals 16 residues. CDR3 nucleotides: TGTGCCAGCAAGAGGACAGGGGCCTCTATGAACACTGAAGCTTTCTTT. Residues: CASKRTGASMNTEAFF.

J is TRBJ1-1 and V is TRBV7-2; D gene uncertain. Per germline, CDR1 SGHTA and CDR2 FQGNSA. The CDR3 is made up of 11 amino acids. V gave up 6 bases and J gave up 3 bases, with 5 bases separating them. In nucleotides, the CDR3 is TGTGCCAGCAGTACATACACTGAAGCTTTCTTT. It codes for CASSTYTEAFF.

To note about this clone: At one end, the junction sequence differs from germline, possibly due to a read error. CDR3 DNA sequence: TGTGCCATCAGTGAGTCTCGAAGGCTCGAAGCCGGGGAGCTGTTTTTT. Protein product: CAISESRRLEAGELFF. The rearrangement links TRBV6-1 to TRBJ2-2; no reliable D call. In germline, CDR1 is MNHNS, CDR2 SASEGT. This CDR3 contains 16 residues.